These 19 T cell receptor beta chains were sequenced from one sample in a study of T cell repertoires in ileal Crohn's disease. Sequencing was performed with immunoSEQ multiplex PCR; in TCRdb, only in-frame clones are kept and a portion is missing. The sample contains more than 13,000 clones, just under 80% of which appear only once. Time point indicated: neoterminal ileum biopsy at postoperative endoscopy, about 6 months after surgery. Specimen: ileal tissue. Receptor source: an adult with Crohn's disease.

A few counts support this clone. The V gene is TRBV7-8, the J gene TRBJ2-3; 7 nucleotides align to TRBD2. Per the germline V gene, CDR1 is SGHVS and CDR2 is FQNEAQ. The CDR3 extends over 18 amino acids. V shed 2 bases and J 3 bases; nucleotides not matched to a gene: 14. CDR3 in amino acids: CASSLRVPGAGATDTQYF. Written as DNA, the CDR3 is TGTGCCAGCAGCTTACGGGTCCCCGGGGCGGGAGCAACAGATACGCAGTATTTT.

The chain joins TRBV6-6 to TRBJ2-1, with no clear D. The CDR3 loop spans 12 amino acids. V was clipped by 0 bases and J by 7 bases, with 4 bases between them. The germline V gene encodes CDR1 MNHNY and CDR2 SVGAGI (reference sequence). In DNA, the CDR3 is TGTGCCAGCAGTTACTCAGGGAATGAGCAGTTCTTC. Its protein is CASSYSGNEQFF.

This clone was counted only a few times. The chain joins TRBV30 to TRBJ2-5, with D unresolved. V lost 0 bases and J 6 bases, leaving 17 bases between the germline ends. Germline CDR1 reads GTSNPN; CDR2 reads SVGIG (reference sequence). The CDR3 is made up of 15 amino acids. The CDR3 DNA follows: TGTGCCTGGAGTGTACCCGGGCCGTCAAGGAAGACCCAGTACTTC. Amino acid sequence: CAWSVPGPSRKTQYF. The whole variable domain, filled in from reference TRBV30 and TRBJ2-5, reads SQTIHQWPATLVQPVGSPLSLECTVEGTSNPNLYWYRQAAGRGLQLLFYSVGIGQISSEVPQNLSASRPQDRQFILSSKKLLLSDSGFYLCAWSVPGPSRKTQYFGPGTRLLVL.

V gene TRBV7-9 combines with J gene TRBJ1-2; possibly TRBD1 for D (5 bases). Germline V gene data show CDR1 as SEHNR and CDR2 as FQNEAQ (reference sequence). The CDR3 spans 12 residues. V lost 3 bases, J lost 7 bases, and 9 bases lay in between. The CDR3 DNA reads as TGTGCCAGCAGCTTGAGGGGTGTTGGCTACACCTTC. Translating it yields CASSLRGVGYTF.

The chain links TRBV11-2 to TRBJ2-7; D gene ambiguous. The germline V gene encodes CDR1 SGHAT and CDR2 FQNNGV. V was pared by 6 bases and J by 0 bases, with 18 bases between. The length of the CDR3 is 16 residues. CDR3: CASRLYLPSLSYEQYF. In DNA, the CDR3 is TGTGCCAGCAGGCTCTATCTGCCTTCTCTCTCCTACGAGCAGTACTTC.

The chain couples TRBV10-2 to TRBJ1-2; 8 bases agree with TRBD1. V dropped 5 bases and J dropped 6; count of bases not matched to a gene: 5. Per the germline V gene, CDR1 is WSHSY and CDR2 is SAAADI. The length of the CDR3 is 13 residues. CDR3 bases: TGCGCCAGCAGTAGACAGGGGTCCGATGGCTACACCTTC. Its protein product is CASSRQGSDGYTF.

In its sample, this clone was seen a few times. DNA for the CDR3: TGTGCCAGCAGTTTTCTTAGCGGTCGAACAGATACGCAGTATTTT. This encodes CASSFLSGRTDTQYF. The chain uses TRBV27 and TRBJ2-3, with D possibly TRBD2 on 6 matching bases. This CDR3 region has 15 residues. V lost 3 bases to trimming and J lost 3 bases, with 13 bases between them. Germline assignment: CDR1 MNHEY and CDR2 SMNVEV (reference sequence).

CDR3 sequence (DNA): TGTGCCAGCAGGAGGGACAGGCTCTACGAGCAGTACTTC. Its protein product is CASRRDRLYEQYF. The genes are TRBV6-1 and TRBJ2-7; 8 bases map to TRBD1. The CDR3 totals 13 residues. V lost 6 bases to trimming and J lost 3 bases; unmatched junction nucleotides: 4. Germline CDR1 MNHNS, CDR2 SASEGT.

The chain joins TRBV6-5 to TRBJ2-3, with 9 nucleotides matching TRBD1. Germline V gene sequence: CDR1 MNHEY, CDR2 SVGAGI. The J segment lost 4 bases and the V segment lost 7 bases, leaving 6 bases of the junction unmatched. This CDR3 spans 14 amino acids. The CDR3 region is CASKQGAFADTQYF. For the CDR3, the DNA is TGTGCCAGCAAACAGGGGGCGTTCGCAGATACGCAGTATTTT.

V is TRBV9 and J is TRBJ1-6; tentatively, D is TRBD1 (5 bases). The CDR3 is made up of 14 amino acids. From germline, CDR1 is SGDLS and CDR2 YYNGEE. Trimming took off 0 bases at V and 8 bases at J, with 9 bases between the two ends. CDR3 loop: CASSVAGVDSPLHF. The CDR3 DNA reads TGTGCCAGCAGCGTAGCGGGGGTTGATTCACCCCTCCACTTT. Looking up the rest from reference TRBV9 and TRBJ1-6 gives the full variable domain: DSGVTQTPKHLITATGQRVTLRCSPRSGDLSVYWYQQSLDQGLQFLIQYYNGEERAKGNILERFSAQQFPDLHSELNLSSLELGDSALYFCASSVAGVDSPLHFGNGTRLTVT.

V gene TRBV5-6 combines with J gene TRBJ2-7, with D perhaps matching TRBD1 or TRBD2 (6 bases each). The CDR3 length is 14 residues. From germline, CDR1 is SGHDT and CDR2 YYEEEE. V lost 2 bases to trimming and J lost 1 base, with 10 bases between them. The CDR3 nucleotides read TGTGCCAGCAGCTTCCGGGGGCCGTCCTACGAGCAGTACTTC. Translating it yields CASSFRGPSYEQYF.

The chain uses TRBV6-6 and TRBJ2-1, with D unresolved. Trimming removed 1 base from V and 5 bases from J, with 9 bases in between. From germline, CDR1 is MNHNY and CDR2 SVGAGI (reference sequence). There are 14 residues in the CDR3. CDR3 in DNA: TGTGCCAGCAGTTACTTTGGACGGGACAATGAGCAGTTCTTC. It is translated as CASSYFGRDNEQFF.

The chain employs TRBV5-1 and TRBJ2-7; D is undetermined. The CDR3 spans 16 residues. Germline V gene data show CDR1 as SGHRS and CDR2 as YFSETQ. With 4 bases removed from V and 5 bases from J, the gap between germline ends came to 22 bases. The CDR3 protein is CASSKDLGPAVNEQYF. CDR3 nucleotides: TGCGCCAGCAGCAAGGACCTAGGTCCGGCGGTCAACGAGCAGTACTTC. Full variable domain (rest looked up from reference TRBV5-1 and TRBJ2-7): KAGVTQTPRYLIKTRGQQVTLSCSPISGHRSVSWYQQTPGQGLQFLFEYFSETQRNKGNFPGRFSGRQFSNSRSEMNVSTLELGDSALYLCASSKDLGPAVNEQYFGPGTRLTVT.

This clone was detected once. CDR3 in amino acids: CASSPVVGEGYTF. The CDR3 DNA follows: TGTGCCAGCAGCCCGGTGGTGGGGGAAGGCTACACCTTC. This chain uses TRBV28 with TRBJ1-2; D is perhaps TRBD1 (5 bases). The germline V and J ends were trimmed by 6 bases and 8 bases, with 16 bases remaining between them. CDR1 is MDHEN, CDR2 SYDVKM, per germline. The CDR3 is 13 residues long.

The chain employs TRBV5-1 and TRBJ2-2, with TRBD1 identical over 7 bases. With V trimmed by 2 bases and J by 9 bases, 13 bases remained unmatched. CDR1 and CDR2 from the germline V gene are SGHRS and YFSETQ. This CDR3 has 16 residues. The chain's CDR3 is CASSFTQTTGFRELFF. The CDR3 nucleotides are TGCGCCAGCAGCTTCACCCAAACGACAGGGTTCAGGGAGCTGTTTTTT.

This clone occurred once. V usage is TRBV18 and J usage is TRBJ2-7; tentative D call: TRBD2 (5 bases). Germline loops: CDR1 KGHSH, CDR2 LQKENI. Trimming left V 3 bases short and J 3 bases short, with 9 bases between. The CDR3 is 13 residues long. This CDR3 reads CASSPVRDYEQYF. The CDR3 nucleotides read TGTGCCAGCTCACCTGTCCGGGACTACGAGCAGTACTTC.

The table lists this clone with a few counts. The chain is built from TRBV30 and TRBJ1-2; D remains unclear. The V end lost 7 bases, the J end lost 8 bases, and 14 bases lay between the germline ends. CDR1 and CDR2 from the germline V gene are GTSNPN and SVGIG (reference sequence). This CDR3 region has 11 residues. CDR3 sequence reads: CASSTLGGYTF. CDR3 DNA: TGTGCCTCCTCAACCTTGGGGGGCTACACCTTC.

This clone has more than one count but fewer than ten. The chain recombines TRBV7-9 with TRBJ1-2; TRBD1 agrees at 8 bases. Trimming took 5 bases from V and 6 from J; bases not matched to a gene: 17. Germline loops: CDR1 SEHNR, CDR2 FQNEAQ (reference sequence). The CDR3 spans 17 residues. Here the CDR3 reads CASSHGYGLDRADGYTF. The CDR3 region has the DNA TGTGCCAGCAGCCACGGATATGGATTGGACAGGGCGGATGGCTACACCTTC.

V gene TRBV5-1 combines with J gene TRBJ2-6; D is ambiguous. Trimming took off 1 base at V and 2 bases at J, with 7 bases between the two ends. Germline V gene data show CDR1 as SGHRS and CDR2 as YFSETQ. The CDR3 is 15 amino acids. The chain's CDR3 is CASSLTAPGANVLTF. In DNA, the CDR3 is TGCGCCAGCAGCTTGACGGCTCCTGGGGCCAACGTCCTGACTTTC.